The 30 T cell receptor beta chains listed next were all sequenced from one sample in a study of Ad26.COV2.S vaccination and SARS-CoV-2 variants (dated by TCRdb to about 2021). The library was built by means of the immunoSEQ multiplex PCR assay. TCRdb retrieved this table from immuneACCESS and kept in-frame rearrangements only. Not all clones are present; in checked studies, unresolved V genes account for under half, and no reason is known for the remainder. This sample is represented by hundreds of thousands of clones; 80% to 90% of them were singletons. Approximately 2.5% of the sample rests with the top ten. Sample treatment or condition, as interpreted from the label and publication: over 15 received Ad26.COV2.S at low or high dose, single or two shots; roughly 5 received placebo; per-sample allocation not given. For vaccine and placebo recipients, the sequenced repertoires came from samples collected on day 63 after the first injection.

Specimen: peripheral blood, collected in a trial of Ad26.COV2.S vaccine versus placebo. Receptor source: a person between 18 and 65 years old who received the Ad26.COV2.S COVID-19 vaccine or a placebo.

V gene TRBV28 combines with J gene TRBJ2-7; unclear D gene. Germline lookup yields CDR1 MDHEN and CDR2 SYDVKM. Trimming shortened V by 3 bases and J by 0 bases, and 12 bases separated the two germline ends. CDR3 length equals 15 residues. CDR3 protein: CASSLSFGRSYEQYF. The CDR3 region has the DNA TGTGCCAGCAGTTTGAGTTTTGGTCGCTCCTACGAGCAGTACTTC.

The rearrangement links TRBV18 to TRBJ2-2; 7 bases are a match to TRBD1. This CDR3 has 16 amino acids. In germline, CDR1 is KGHSH, CDR2 LQKENI. V was clipped by 3 bases and J by 2 bases; unmatched bases: 6. The CDR3 loop is CASSPYRDRNTGELFF. CDR3 nucleotide sequence: TGTGCCAGCTCACCGTACCGGGACAGAAACACCGGGGAGCTGTTTTTT.

The chain couples TRBV6-2 or TRBV6-3 to TRBJ1-6; the match to TRBD1 covers 9 bases. The germline V gene encodes CDR1 MNHEY and CDR2 SVGEGT. V trimming: 6 bases; J trimming: 10 bases; junction bases outside the gene matches: 10. The CDR3 has 15 amino acids. For the CDR3, the DNA is TGTGCCAGCAGCCACCCCGGACAGGGGAACTCACCCCTCCACTTT. It encodes CASSHPGQGNSPLHF.

The chain combines TRBV5-8 with TRBJ2-7, with D perhaps assigned TRBD1 or TRBD2 (5 bases each). CDR1 and CDR2 (germline): SGHTS, YDEGEE. Trimming pared 4 bases from V and 7 bases from J, leaving 15 bases between. The CDR3 has 13 amino acids. As DNA, the CDR3 is TGTGCCAGCAGCCCATTGGGGGTTAAAGAGCAGTACTTC. Its translation is CASSPLGVKEQYF.

V is TRBV7-2 and J is TRBJ1-1, with D unclear. V lost 0 bases, J lost 1 base, and 9 bases lay in between. The V gene's germline CDR1 is SGHTA and CDR2 FQGNSA. This CDR3 is built from 15 residues. This CDR3 is CASSLASFGNTEAFF. The CDR3 nucleotides are TGTGCCAGCAGCTTAGCAAGTTTCGGGAACACTGAAGCTTTCTTT.

The V and J genes are TRBV9 and TRBJ2-3; 12 nucleotides match TRBD1. This CDR3 spans 16 amino acids. V lost 4 bases and J lost 3; bases outside the gene matches: 6. The germline gives CDR1 SGDLS, CDR2 YYNGEE. CDR3 region: CASSTGTGGPTDTQYF. CDR3 nucleotide sequence: TGTGCCAGCAGCACGGGGACAGGGGGCCCGACAGATACGCAGTATTTT.

The chain is built from TRBV6-1 and TRBJ2-2; D not resolved. Per the germline V gene, CDR1 is MNHNS and CDR2 is SASEGT. Trimming took 3 bases from V and 5 from J, leaving 10 bases between them. The CDR3 is made up of 14 amino acids. This chain's CDR3 is CASSDVWGTGELFF. CDR3 nucleotide sequence: TGTGCCAGCAGTGACGTTTGGGGAACCGGGGAGCTGTTTTTT.

This clone was seen a single time. V and J are TRBV6-2 or TRBV6-3 and TRBJ1-1; D perhaps matches TRBD1 (5 bases). Germline loops: CDR1 MNHEY, CDR2 SVGEGT. CDR3 length equals 16 residues. Trimming shortened V by 5 bases and J by 1 base, and 17 bases separated the two germline ends. In nucleotides, the CDR3 is TGTGCCAGCAGTAAGCCTCCACGGGGGGAGAACACTGAAGCTTTCTTT. Translation gives CASSKPPRGENTEAFF.

The genes are TRBV9 and TRBJ2-1, with a possible D match to TRBD2 (6 bases). Trimming took 4 bases from V and 7 from J, leaving 18 bases between them. The germline V gene encodes CDR1 SGDLS and CDR2 YYNGEE. CDR3 size: 15 residues. The CDR3 here is CASSSGGADPNEQFF. In nucleotides, the CDR3 is TGTGCCAGCAGCTCCGGAGGGGCCGACCCGAATGAGCAGTTCTTC.

This clone was recorded once. The chain recombines TRBV5-1 with TRBJ2-1; TRBD2 agrees at 7 bases. The CDR3 has 14 amino acids. The V gene end was trimmed by 1 base and the J gene end by 4 bases; junction bases not matched to a gene: 2. Germline CDR1 and CDR2: SGHRS and YFSETQ. CDR3: CASSLRGDYNEQFF. As DNA, the CDR3 is TGCGCCAGCAGCTTGCGGGGGGATTACAATGAGCAGTTCTTC.

The chain combines TRBV14 with TRBJ1-4, with D perhaps matching TRBD1 (6 bases). The V and J ends lost 4 bases and 5 bases respectively, with 11 bases between them. There are 14 residues in the CDR3. The germline V gene encodes CDR1 SGHDN and CDR2 FVKESK. The CDR3 is CASSRTGLNEKLFF. The CDR3 bases are TGTGCCAGCAGCCGAACAGGGTTAAATGAAAAACTGTTTTTT.

The rearrangement uses TRBV11-1 and TRBJ1-1; D uncertain. The V gene lost 3 bases and the J gene lost 4 bases, with 15 bases spanning the gap. Germline CDR1 SGHAT, CDR2 FQDESV (reference sequence). The CDR3 contains 15 residues. CDR3 residues: CASSFAPSRSTEAFF. The DNA for the CDR3 is TGTGCCAGCAGCTTCGCACCTTCGCGGAGCACTGAAGCTTTCTTT.

This clone appeared a single time. CDR3 nucleotides: TGCGCCAGCAGCTTGGTTTCAGGACTAAGTGGCAATGAGCAGTTCTTC. This gives the protein CASSLVSGLSGNEQFF. This chain links TRBV5-1 with TRBJ2-1, with D possibly being TRBD2 (6 bases). V was trimmed by 0 bases and J by 6 bases, leaving 16 bases between them. Looked up from germline, CDR1 is SGHRS and CDR2 is YFSETQ. CDR3 length equals 16 residues.

V is TRBV11-1 and J is TRBJ1-3; D may be TRBD1 (5 bases). There are 15 residues in the CDR3. Trimming removed 5 bases from V and 0 bases from J, with 11 bases in between. CDR1 and CDR2 from the germline V gene are SGHAT and FQDESV (reference sequence). CDR3 in DNA: TGTGCCAGCAGCCTCCTGGGGACCTCTGGAAACACCATATATTTT. Translated, it gives CASSLLGTSGNTIYF. The variable domain in full, completed from reference TRBV11-1 and TRBJ1-3, reads EAEVAQSPRYKITEKSQAVAFWCDPISGHATLYWYRQILGQGPELLVQFQDESVVDDSQLPKDRFSAERLKGVDSTLKIQPAELGDSAMYLCASSLLGTSGNTIYFGEGSWLTVV.

This chain connects TRBV12-3 or TRBV12-4 to TRBJ1-4; D gene uncertain. The germline V and J ends were trimmed by 2 bases and 8 bases, with 9 bases remaining between them. This CDR3 region has 13 residues. The CDR3 DNA is TGTGCCAGCAGTTTAAATTTTGGCGAAAAACTGTTTTTT. It translates to CASSLNFGEKLFF.

The chain carries TRBV6-5 and TRBJ2-5; 14 bases match TRBD2. CDR1 and CDR2 from the germline V gene are MNHEY and SVGAGI. The CDR3 loop spans 14 amino acids. Trimming cost V 10 bases and J 3 bases; bases outside gene matches: 4. The CDR3: CATRTSGGKETQYF. CDR3 coding DNA: TGTGCCACTAGGACTAGCGGGGGGAAAGAGACCCAGTACTTC.

The genes are TRBV4-3 and TRBJ2-2; D gene ambiguous. Germline V gene sequence: CDR1 LGHNA, CDR2 YSLEER. The CDR3 sequence is 14 residues long. With 1 base removed from V and 4 bases from J, the gap between germline ends came to 7 bases. Here the CDR3 reads CASSQVQSTGELFF. CDR3 nucleotide sequence: TGCGCCAGCAGCCAAGTTCAGAGCACCGGGGAGCTGTTTTTT.

V is TRBV6-5 and J is TRBJ1-1; 7 nucleotides line up with TRBD1. Germline loops: CDR1 MNHEY, CDR2 SVGAGI. This CDR3 is built from 13 residues. The V segment lost 6 bases and the J segment 4 bases; nucleotides outside the gene matches: 5. CDR3 amino acids: CASRRQGRTEAFF. The CDR3 DNA reads as TGTGCCAGCAGAAGACAGGGTCGCACTGAAGCTTTCTTT.

The rearrangement uses TRBV15 and TRBJ2-1; D ambiguous. Trimming left V 0 bases short and J 4 bases short, with 10 bases between. The CDR3 loop spans 15 amino acids. The germline CDR1 and CDR2 sequences are LNHNV and YYDKDF (reference sequence). The CDR3 here is CATSRDRASYNEQFF. The CDR3 bases are TGTGCCACCAGCAGAGACCGGGCCTCGTACAATGAGCAGTTCTTC.

The chain couples TRBV28 to TRBJ1-3, with a possible D match to TRBD1 (5 bases). CDR1 and CDR2 (germline): MDHEN, SYDVKM. Trimming took off 6 bases at V and 8 bases at J, with 20 bases between the two ends. There are 15 residues in the CDR3. CDR3 sequence reads: CASRGGGTGIHTIYF. In DNA form, the CDR3 reads TGTGCCAGCAGGGGTGGCGGGACGGGGATACACACCATATATTTT.

This rearrangement joins TRBV9 to TRBJ1-3, with 10 bases that match TRBD1. J lost 4 bases, V lost 4 bases, and 11 bases had no gene match. Per germline, CDR1 SGDLS and CDR2 YYNGEE. This CDR3 is 17 amino acids long. The CDR3 DNA is TGTGCCAGCAGCACCCGGGACAGGGGTTTTGGGGGAAACACCATATATTTT. Translated: CASSTRDRGFGGNTIYF.

The gene calls are TRBV11-3 and TRBJ1-3; unclear D gene. V gave up 1 base and J gave up 0 bases, with 10 bases separating them. Germline values: CDR1 SGHNT, CDR2 YENEEA. The length of the CDR3 is 16 residues. The CDR3, as DNA: TGTGCCAGCAGCTTAGGAGGACCGAGCTCTGGAAACACCATATATTTT. Translation gives CASSLGGPSSGNTIYF.

The chain is built from TRBV18 and TRBJ2-7; 7 bases line up with TRBD2. The CDR3 covers 15 residues. The germline CDR1 and CDR2 sequences are KGHSH and LQKENI. V shed 3 bases, J shed 0 bases, and the junction held 5 bases outside the gene matches. CDR3 bases: TGTGCCAGCTCACCGGGAGGGGCCCCCTCCTACGAGCAGTACTTC. Residues: CASSPGGAPSYEQYF.

As concerns this clone: Other nucleotide sequences in the sample specify the same CDR3. The chain uses TRBV7-2 and TRBJ1-5, with D possibly TRBD1 on 6 matching bases. The CDR3 length is 14 residues. Germline V CDR1 and CDR2: SGHTA, FQGNSA. Trimming cost V 6 bases and J 4 bases, with 13 bases left between them. The CDR3 nucleotides read TGTGCCAGCAGTCGTACAGGGCTAAATCAGCCCCAGCATTTT. Amino acid sequence: CASSRTGLNQPQHF. The full variable domain, in which reference TRBV7-2 and TRBJ1-5 provide the parts outside the CDR3, is GAGVSQSPSNKVTEKGKDVELRCDPISGHTALYWYRQSLGQGLEFLIYFQGNSAPDKSGLPSDRFSAERTGGSVSTLTIQRTQQEDSAVYLCASSRTGLNQPQHFGDGTRLSIL.

The chain links TRBV6-2 or TRBV6-3 to TRBJ2-3; 11 nucleotides line up with TRBD2. V lost 0 bases to trimming and J lost 8 bases; unmatched junction nucleotides: 10. Germline V gene data show CDR1 as MNHEY and CDR2 as SVGEGT. The CDR3 runs 17 residues. The chain's CDR3 is CASSYSPGLAAQGTQYF. CDR3 DNA sequence: TGTGCCAGCAGTTACTCCCCGGGACTAGCGGCTCAGGGTACGCAGTATTTT.

V usage is TRBV11-3 and J usage is TRBJ1-2; D possibly corresponds to TRBD1 (5 bases). The germline CDR1 and CDR2 sequences are SGHNT and YENEEA. V dropped 3 bases and J dropped 5 bases, with 28 bases sitting between them. The CDR3 sequence is 19 residues long. This CDR3 is CASSLRSFLTAGFNYGYTF. The CDR3 DNA follows: TGTGCCAGCAGCTTGAGGTCCTTCTTGACAGCGGGATTTAATTATGGCTACACCTTC.

This chain links TRBV7-3 with TRBJ2-1; 7 nucleotides align to TRBD2. Trimming at V came to 6 bases and at J to 3 bases, leaving 8 bases not matched to a gene. Germline CDR1 is SGHTA and CDR2 is FQGTGA. There are 15 residues in the CDR3. The CDR3 DNA sequence: TGTGCCAGCAGTCCCGGGGAGGGTGGCTACAATGAGCAGTTCTTC. Protein product: CASSPGEGGYNEQFF.

The rearrangement joins TRBV9 to TRBJ2-7, with 9 bases fitting TRBD1. Germline-derived CDR1 and CDR2 are SGDLS and YYNGEE. CDR3 length equals 14 residues. The V gene end was trimmed by 4 bases and the J gene end by 0 bases; junction bases not matched to a gene: 2. The chain's CDR3 is CASSKQGASYEQYF. The CDR3 nucleotides are TGTGCCAGCAGCAAACAGGGGGCCTCCTACGAGCAGTACTTC.

About this clone itself: This CDR3 is also generated by other DNA sequences in the sample. The chain is built from TRBV9 and TRBJ2-1; D is uncertain. The germline V gene has CDR1 SGDLS and CDR2 YYNGEE. Deletions cut 0 bases from V and 0 bases from J, with 7 bases between. The CDR3 loop spans 15 amino acids. The CDR3: CASSVGSSSYNEQFF. CDR3 DNA: TGTGCCAGCAGCGTAGGGAGTAGCTCCTACAATGAGCAGTTCTTC.

This clone was detected once. The V gene is TRBV6-5, the J gene TRBJ1-3; D not resolved. With 0 bases removed from V and 2 bases from J, the gap between germline ends came to 11 bases. The CDR3 loop spans 16 amino acids. The germline V gene has CDR1 MNHEY and CDR2 SVGAGI. CDR3 region: CASSYSRTGAGNTIYF. DNA for the CDR3: TGTGCCAGCAGTTACTCACGGACGGGCGCTGGAAACACCATATATTTT.